One sample yielded the 14 T cell receptor beta chains listed below, sequenced in a study of blood T cell repertoires in COVID-19. Profiling relied on immunoSEQ multiplex PCR, and the TCRdb table lists in-frame clones only, not all of them. The table has 150,000 to 200,000 clones, around 89% seen once. Sequencing used peripheral blood. The receptors stem from a man aged 35 to 55 with active or convalescent COVID-19.

V usage is TRBV5-1 and J usage is TRBJ1-1; 10 bases agree with TRBD1. The germline CDR1 and CDR2 sequences are SGHRS and YFSETQ. V lost 4 bases, J lost 1 base, and 4 bases stayed unmatched. The CDR3 runs 15 residues. CDR3 sequence: CASSPRDRGNTEAFF. As DNA, the CDR3 is TGCGCCAGCAGCCCCAGGGACAGGGGGAACACTGAAGCTTTCTTT.

The chain joins TRBV3-1 (or the pseudogene TRBV3-2) to TRBJ1-1; TRBD1 matches 9 bases. The germline CDR1 and CDR2 sequences are LGHDT and YNNKEL (reference sequence). V lost 1 base to trimming and J lost 9 bases; unmatched junction nucleotides: 6. The CDR3 runs 14 residues. CDR3 region: CASSQGRDRVQAFF. CDR3 nucleotide sequence: TGTGCCAGCAGCCAAGGTAGGGACAGGGTCCAAGCTTTCTTT.

Here the CDR3 reads CASSQDRARGRPQYF. The CDR3 coding sequence is TGCGCCAGCAGCCAAGATCGGGCTCGGGGGAGGCCGCAGTATTTT. The gene calls are TRBV4-3 and TRBJ2-3; weak D call: TRBD2 (6 bases). The CDR3 is 15 residues long. The germline V gene has CDR1 LGHNA and CDR2 YSLEER. V dropped 0 bases and J dropped 10 bases, with 17 bases sitting between them.

The chain carries TRBV11-1 and TRBJ2-2; 9 nucleotides match TRBD1. V lost 5 bases, J lost 5 bases, and 9 bases stayed unmatched. The CDR3 sequence is 16 residues long. CDR1 is SGHAT, CDR2 FQDESV, per germline (reference sequence). In DNA, the CDR3 is TGTGCCAGCAGCCTACTAGGGACAGGGAATACCGGGGAGCTGTTTTTT. Translated, it gives CASSLLGTGNTGELFF.

J is TRBJ2-7 and V is TRBV7-9; 7 nucleotides align to TRBD1. The V segment lost 4 bases and the J segment 6 bases; nucleotides outside the gene matches: 9. There are 14 residues in the CDR3. Germline CDR1 and CDR2: SEHNR and FQNEAQ (reference sequence). In nucleotides, the CDR3 is TGTGCCAGCAGCTACAGGGGAGAGGGGCTCGAGCAGTACTTC. It translates to CASSYRGEGLEQYF.

In DNA form, the CDR3 reads TGTGCCAGCAGTGAAGGTAGCAGCCCCTACGAGCAGTACTTC. Protein: CASSEGSSPYEQYF. The rearrangement joins TRBV6-1 to TRBJ2-7; D unresolved. V was pared by 1 base and J by 2 bases, with 9 bases between. CDR3 length equals 14 residues. Germline V gene lookup returns CDR1 MNHNS and CDR2 SASEGT.

The chain carries TRBV7-2 and TRBJ2-6; D possibly corresponds to TRBD2 (5 bases). Germline V gene sequence: CDR1 SGHTA, CDR2 FQGNSA. CDR3 length: 15 amino acids. Trimming stripped 3 bases from V and 0 bases from J, with 6 bases between. CDR3 in amino acids: CASSLGSSGANVLTF. CDR3 sequence (DNA): TGTGCCAGCAGCTTGGGGAGCTCTGGGGCCAACGTCCTGACTTTC.

This clone was counted between two and nine times. J is TRBJ1-2 and V is TRBV6-5, with D possibly being TRBD1 (6 bases). The CDR3 totals 15 residues. V was shortened by 8 bases and J by 7 bases, with 23 bases between the two germline ends. Germline CDR1 reads MNHEY; CDR2 reads SVGAGI. The CDR3 nucleotides read TGTGCCAGCTCCCGAAGGCGACAGGTCGAACTTGGCTACACCTTC. Translating gives CASSRRRQVELGYTF.

This chain joins TRBV6-2 or TRBV6-3 and TRBJ1-2; D ambiguous. The CDR3 has 13 residues. Trimming shortened V by 2 bases and J by 3 bases, and 7 bases separated the two germline ends. Per germline, CDR1 MNHEY and CDR2 SVGEGT. Here the CDR3 DNA reads TGTGCCAGCAGTTACAAAACGGACTATGGCTACACCTTC. Its protein is CASSYKTDYGYTF.

Concerning this clone itself: The same CDR3 also results from other DNA sequences found in this sample. The V call is TRBV24-1, the J call TRBJ2-7, with a tentative D call TRBD1 (5 bases). CDR1 and CDR2 (germline): KGHDR, SFDVKD. The CDR3 sequence is 13 residues long. V lost 3 bases, J lost 3 bases, and 8 bases lay in between. The CDR3 nucleotides are TGTGCCACCAGTGATCCTGACAGCTACGAGCAGTACTTC. Protein: CATSDPDSYEQYF.

This clone was seen a handful of times. This rearrangement joins TRBV25-1 to TRBJ2-7; 8 bases fit TRBD2. V gave up 3 bases and J gave up 6 bases; unmatched junction bases: 16. CDR1 MGHDK and CDR2 SYGVNS come from the germline V gene. This CDR3 has 17 residues. This CDR3 reads CASSDGLATLGGGEQYF. In DNA form, the CDR3 reads TGTGCCAGCAGTGATGGGCTAGCGACCCTCGGGGGGGGCGAGCAGTACTTC.

This clone has just one count. The chain recombines TRBV6-6 with TRBJ2-7; weak D call: TRBD1 (6 bases). This CDR3 is built from 14 residues. Germline V gives CDR1 MNHNY, CDR2 SVGAGI (reference sequence). V lost 7 bases and J lost 4, with 17 bases in between. The CDR3: CASTLGAGEYEQYF. DNA of the CDR3: TGTGCCAGCACCTTAGGGGCAGGGGAGTACGAGCAGTACTTC.

The rearrangement uses TRBV3-1 (or the pseudogene TRBV3-2) and TRBJ2-5; D gene uncertain. The CDR3 runs to 13 residues. The V end lost 4 bases, the J end lost 0 bases, and 6 bases lay between the germline ends. CDR1 is LGHDT, CDR2 YNNKEL, per germline (reference sequence). The CDR3 reads CASSLGYQETQYF. The CDR3 DNA is TGTGCCAGCAGCCTCGGGTACCAAGAGACCCAGTACTTC.

The rearrangement joins TRBV27 to TRBJ1-6; D is possibly TRBD1 (6 bases). This CDR3 comprises 13 residues. Trimming took off 6 bases at V and 9 bases at J, with 12 bases between the two ends. Germline assignment: CDR1 MNHEY and CDR2 SMNVEV (reference sequence). The CDR3 coding sequence is TGTGCCAGCAGGGACAGATGGACTTCACCCCTCCACTTT. It codes for CASRDRWTSPLHF.